Only a few counts were recorded for the clone carrying this T cell receptor (beta chain). This entry comes from a study of T cell repertoires in cytomegalovirus infection. Each CDR3 protein is one row after TCRdb ran MiXCR on the reads. The table includes roughly 300,000 distinct CDR3 sequences, about 25% detected once. The TCR comes from a human donor in good health (CMV status not recorded). Some clones in this sample may be carry-over from other donors' samples. The specimen sequenced was PBMCs.

CDR3 residues: CASSLDGGGTPYEQYF. Written as DNA, the CDR3 is TGTGCCAGCAGCTTAGATGGAGGAGGGACCCCCTACGAGCAGTACTTC. The chain uses TRBV11-2 and TRBJ2-7; D possibly corresponds to TRBD2 (6 bases). CDR1 is SGHAT, CDR2 FQNNGV, per germline. Trimming shortened V by 0 bases and J by 2 bases, and 14 bases separated the two germline ends. CDR3 length: 16 amino acids.